The sequence of this T cell receptor beta chain was determined in a study of T cells in women clearing cervical HPV infection. Of note for this clone: A read error may produce the germline difference seen at one junction end. The CDR3 is cut off 3 residues early in the read; its end comes from the germline J gene.

The table came from immunoSEQ multiplex PCR; TCRdb's copy has only in-frame clones and leaves some out. Here the sample table reports some 30,000 clones. CDR3 length equals 19 residues. CDR1 and CDR2 from the germline V gene are SNHLY and FYNNEI. The V gene is TRBV2, the J gene TRBJ1-4, with 8 bases fitting TRBD1. This receptor was identified in a woman aged 18-70 years with a cervical HPV16 infection that either progressed to CIN3+ or cleared (not recorded which). Sequenced sample: blood buffy coat. CDR3 residues: CASGNFRDRPLATKEKLFF. CDR3 DNA (partial): TGTGCCAGCGGAAACTTCCGGGACAGGCCCCTTGCAACTAAGGAAAAA.